A selection of T cell receptor beta chains follows, all from one sample in a study of blood T cell repertoires in COVID-19. Profiling relied on immunoSEQ multiplex PCR, and the TCRdb table lists in-frame clones only, not all of them. Seen here are 200,000 or so clones, more than 80% observed once, and the top ten hold 8.5% to 12%. Sequenced sample: peripheral blood. The receptors stem from a woman of 80 years or more with acute or convalescent COVID-19. Each CDR3 is given with its conserved first and last residue. D genes are given only for firm matches. Size values are once, few and many counts, or a class for expanded clones, and some rows have none.

d_call: -; v_call: TRBV28; j_call: TRBJ2-5; clone_size: -; cdr3_aa: CASSFSGQETQYF
d_call: TRBD2; v_call: TRBV7-3; j_call: TRBJ2-1; clone_size: -; cdr3_aa: CASSLTPSGVSNEQFF
d_call: -; v_call: TRBV7-9; j_call: TRBJ2-7; clone_size: few; cdr3_aa: CASSSVTIYEQYF
d_call: TRBD1; v_call: TRBV28; j_call: TRBJ1-3; clone_size: -; cdr3_aa: CAITPRDRGPSGNTIYF
d_call: -; v_call: TRBV25-1; j_call: TRBJ2-5; clone_size: -; cdr3_aa: CASATADGETQYF
d_call: -; v_call: TRBV12-5; j_call: TRBJ2-3; clone_size: -; cdr3_aa: CASGLGTASDTQYF
d_call: TRBD1; v_call: TRBV7-2; j_call: TRBJ2-7; clone_size: -; cdr3_aa: CASSWYPGQPREQYF
d_call: TRBD2; v_call: TRBV7-2; j_call: TRBJ2-5; clone_size: -; cdr3_aa: CASSRGGEETQYF
d_call: -; v_call: TRBV5-1; j_call: TRBJ1-4; clone_size: -; cdr3_aa: CASSLGQGPTNEKLFF
d_call: -; v_call: TRBV28; j_call: TRBJ1-6; clone_size: -; cdr3_aa: CASSLSRQGYSPLHF
d_call: -; v_call: TRBV7-9; j_call: TRBJ1-3; clone_size: -; cdr3_aa: CASSDRNQGTGNTIYF
d_call: -; v_call: TRBV7-9; j_call: TRBJ2-3; clone_size: few; cdr3_aa: CASSLVGWQTDTQYF
d_call: -; v_call: TRBV6-5; j_call: TRBJ1-1; clone_size: -; cdr3_aa: CASSYSSGAGAFF
d_call: -; v_call: TRBV9; j_call: TRBJ1-5; clone_size: -; cdr3_aa: CASSTNAGSNQPQHF
d_call: -; v_call: TRBV5-6; j_call: TRBJ2-5; clone_size: -; cdr3_aa: CASSKGIWGVQETQYF
d_call: TRBD2; v_call: TRBV7-2; j_call: TRBJ2-3; clone_size: -; cdr3_aa: CASSLGLGSGSTDTQYF
d_call: -; v_call: TRBV12-5; j_call: TRBJ2-2; clone_size: -; cdr3_aa: CASGITHIPGELFF
d_call: -; v_call: TRBV19; j_call: TRBJ1-3; clone_size: -; cdr3_aa: CASSIDSSGNTIYF
d_call: TRBD2; v_call: TRBV5-8; j_call: TRBJ2-3; clone_size: -; cdr3_aa: CASSFAGTSGGSSTDTQYF
d_call: -; v_call: TRBV27; j_call: TRBJ2-7; clone_size: -; cdr3_aa: CASSPPWTESYEQYF
d_call: TRBD2; v_call: TRBV24-1; j_call: TRBJ2-1; clone_size: -; cdr3_aa: CATRAGGASSYNEQFF
d_call: -; v_call: TRBV18; j_call: TRBJ1-2; clone_size: -; cdr3_aa: CASSPRQEGYGYTF
d_call: TRBD1; v_call: TRBV10-3; j_call: TRBJ2-1; clone_size: -; cdr3_aa: CAITPDRSNEQFF
d_call: -; v_call: TRBV5-4; j_call: TRBJ1-6; clone_size: few; cdr3_aa: CASTQRGNNSPLHF
d_call: TRBD1; v_call: TRBV2; j_call: TRBJ2-7; clone_size: -; cdr3_aa: CASSAGTGSGYEQYF
d_call: -; v_call: TRBV10-3; j_call: TRBJ1-2; clone_size: -; cdr3_aa: CAIRADGEYGYTF
d_call: TRBD2; v_call: TRBV7-3; j_call: TRBJ2-1; clone_size: -; cdr3_aa: CASSLMSSGGPVDEQFF
d_call: TRBD1; v_call: TRBV19; j_call: TRBJ1-2; clone_size: -; cdr3_aa: CATNRDRVRYGYTF
d_call: TRBD2; v_call: TRBV10-3; j_call: TRBJ2-7; clone_size: -; cdr3_aa: CAISATGTSGYEQYF
d_call: TRBD1; v_call: TRBV18; j_call: TRBJ2-5; clone_size: -; cdr3_aa: CASSPFGQGGQETQYF
d_call: -; v_call: TRBV19; j_call: TRBJ1-5; clone_size: -; cdr3_aa: CASRPPGSSNQPQHF
d_call: TRBD2; v_call: TRBV6-2/TRBV6-3; j_call: TRBJ2-7; clone_size: -; cdr3_aa: CASSYLGPSGARDEQYF
d_call: TRBD2; v_call: TRBV5-1; j_call: TRBJ2-1; clone_size: -; cdr3_aa: CASSLAFRLAGVHEQFF
d_call: TRBD2; v_call: TRBV30; j_call: TRBJ2-3; clone_size: -; cdr3_aa: CAWSIGLADLGDTQYF
d_call: TRBD1; v_call: TRBV7-2; j_call: TRBJ2-1; clone_size: once; cdr3_aa: CASSSLPGQGNNEQFF
d_call: -; v_call: TRBV7-3; j_call: TRBJ2-6; clone_size: -; cdr3_aa: CASSKDSNSGANVLTF
d_call: -; v_call: TRBV5-6; j_call: TRBJ1-4; clone_size: once; cdr3_aa: CASSSIGGLSEKLFF
d_call: TRBD1; v_call: TRBV6-2/TRBV6-3; j_call: TRBJ1-2; clone_size: -; cdr3_aa: CASSSTGSYGYTF
d_call: TRBD2; v_call: TRBV7-2; j_call: TRBJ2-1; clone_size: -; cdr3_aa: CASSRTSGGFNEQFF
d_call: TRBD2; v_call: TRBV19; j_call: TRBJ2-3; clone_size: -; cdr3_aa: CASSLLARFTDTQYF
d_call: -; v_call: TRBV5-1; j_call: TRBJ1-1; clone_size: few; cdr3_aa: CASSAGENTEAFF
d_call: -; v_call: TRBV29-1; j_call: TRBJ2-1; clone_size: -; cdr3_aa: CSVVYTSYNEQFF
d_call: TRBD1; v_call: TRBV19; j_call: TRBJ1-1; clone_size: -; cdr3_aa: CASRRKATGTGGMNTEAFF
d_call: -; v_call: TRBV11-3; j_call: TRBJ2-7; clone_size: -; cdr3_aa: CASSLDRDEQYF
d_call: -; v_call: TRBV6-2/TRBV6-3; j_call: TRBJ1-1; clone_size: -; cdr3_aa: CASSYSSQGGTEAFF
d_call: TRBD2; v_call: TRBV6-5; j_call: TRBJ2-7; clone_size: -; cdr3_aa: CASRGLVNSYEQYF
d_call: -; v_call: TRBV5-4; j_call: TRBJ2-7; clone_size: -; cdr3_aa: CASSSPGQIYEQYF
d_call: -; v_call: TRBV18; j_call: TRBJ1-1; clone_size: -; cdr3_aa: CASGAGDAEAFF
d_call: TRBD1; v_call: TRBV14; j_call: TRBJ1-6; clone_size: few; cdr3_aa: CASSEQGGGSPLHF
d_call: TRBD1; v_call: TRBV4-3; j_call: TRBJ1-4; clone_size: once; cdr3_aa: CASSRDRGANEKLFF
d_call: TRBD1; v_call: TRBV27; j_call: TRBJ1-1; clone_size: few; cdr3_aa: CASSLQGAIYTEAFF
d_call: TRBD1; v_call: TRBV5-1; j_call: TRBJ2-5; clone_size: -; cdr3_aa: CASSLGGQGAIWETQYF